This section outlines one TCR beta chain sequence together with its context. Its binding antigen is unknown. One base away there is no much larger clone; base qualities are not given. The data derive from a study of glioma-infiltrating T cells (dated by TCRdb to about 2016). Background for the entire study: Glioma tissue, non-neoplastic brain tissue and matched peripheral blood mononuclear cells were used as sources from which TCR alpha- and beta-chain repertoires were sequenced. Three low-grade glioma patients, under ten primary glioblastoma patients, and three non-glioma patients who contributed non-neoplastic brain tissue made up the paired cohort. To measure how far tissue and blood T-cell populations diverged, each tissue-infiltrating repertoire was compared against the peripheral blood repertoire of the same patient.

The iRepertoire nested amplicon-rescue multiplex PCR (arm-PCR) platform was used to amplify TCR alpha and beta CDR3 regions from RNA. For one-step reverse transcription and amplification, roughly 100-450 ng of tissue mRNA or PBMC total RNA was used as input. Following bead purification, Illumina adapters were added by a secondary multiplex PCR, and libraries between 200 and 400 bp were gel-purified. Libraries carried internal 6-nucleotide barcodes used for demultiplexing. Sequencing of the libraries was done on an Illumina MiSeq using 2x220 or 2x250 nucleotide paired-end reads. The study's processing was this. Paired reads were merged using FLASH 1.2.11 and were aligned to the GRCh37 human genome using BWA-MEM, after which TRA and TRB reads were extracted. An IMGT-derived reference of cassette sequences and CDR3 motifs, with pseudogenes included, was used for V and J assignment. Three-frame translation of reads was performed, and productive CDR3s were defined as those with a C...FGXG motif and no stop codons. Unique combinations of V-J cassette pair and CDR3 amino acid sequence were defined as clonotypes. Reads were filtered by Hamming distance, thresholded by each sample's sequence error rate in mapped regions. TCRdb handled the public reads itself, with Q25 trimming in fastp and clone calling in MiXCR, and kept productive beta chains. One record per CDR3 amino acid sequence lists the most common genes and DNA. TCRdb assigned the V and J calls; the authors' analysis was not used. The sample has under 200,000 distinct CDR3 sequences on record, around 42% of them singletons. Roughly 5.2% of the sample belongs to the ten largest clones.

The CDR3 sequence holds 14 residues, the cysteine and phenylalanine included. The entry retains the CDR3 DNA only, 42 bases that are in frame from base 1. The germline ends are 8 bases apart after V is trimmed by 2 bases and J by 1 base. For CDR1 and CDR2, the germline V gene (reference sequence) lists LNHDA and SQIVND. Overall results and qualifications from the work: Very few CDR3 sequences were shared between tissue and blood, attributed to high CDR3 diversity and limited sampling. Group comparisons rested on small numbers: three non-neoplastic, three low-grade glioma and several glioblastoma patients. In non-neoplastic patients, VJ-independent divergence between tissue and blood fell below expectation, whereas in all gliomas, and especially in low-grade gliomas, the divergence rose above expectation.

The clonotype originates from a human donor with low-grade glioma or glioblastoma, undergoing nonglioma brain surgery, or in good health (not recorded which). The chain is made from TRBV19 and TRBJ2-5; the D call could be TRBD1 or TRBD2, with each sharing 5 bases. Sequences were obtained from glioma tissue, nonneoplastic brain tissue, or PBMCs (not recorded which). The CDR3 reads as follows: CASSIWGSQETQYF. The bases read TGTGCCAGTAGTATATGGGGGTCCCAAGAGACCCAGTACTTC.